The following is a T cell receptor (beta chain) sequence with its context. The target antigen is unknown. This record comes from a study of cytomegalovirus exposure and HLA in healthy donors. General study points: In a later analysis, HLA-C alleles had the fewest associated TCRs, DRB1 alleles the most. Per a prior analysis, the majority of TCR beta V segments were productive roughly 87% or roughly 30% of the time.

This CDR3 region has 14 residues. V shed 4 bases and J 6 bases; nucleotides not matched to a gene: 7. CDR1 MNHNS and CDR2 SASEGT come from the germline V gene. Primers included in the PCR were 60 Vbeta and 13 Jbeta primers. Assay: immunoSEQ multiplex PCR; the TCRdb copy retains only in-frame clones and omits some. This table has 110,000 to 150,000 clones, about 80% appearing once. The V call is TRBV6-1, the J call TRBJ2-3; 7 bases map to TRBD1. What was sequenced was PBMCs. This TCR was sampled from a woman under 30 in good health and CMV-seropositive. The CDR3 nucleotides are TGTGCCAGCAGTGTGACAGGGACCAAGGATACGCAGTATTTT. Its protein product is CASSVTGTKDTQYF.